This T cell receptor (beta chain) originates from a study of regulatory and conventional T cells in RAG deficiency. General study results and limits: Compared with controls, unique Treg TCR beta sequences dropped about 97-fold in Omenn syndrome and CID/AS.

Profiling relied on immunoSEQ multiplex PCR, and the TCRdb table lists in-frame clones only, not all of them. The table shows fewer than 40,000 clones, with 95% to 96% occurring only once. Comments on this clone: Its antigen is as yet unknown.

V dropped 3 bases and J dropped 6 bases, with 4 bases sitting between them. The CDR3 extends over 11 amino acids. From germline, CDR1 is SGDLS and CDR2 YYNGEE. Genomic DNA came from blood conventional CD4+ T cells gated CD25-low CD127-high. This sample was shared with a second study, whose subject was regulatory T cells. That publication notes: The primer mix had 52 TRBV and 13 TRBJ primers.

J is TRBJ2-4 and V is TRBV9; no definite D call. The sequence derives from a human donor in good health. What was sequenced was CD25- CD4+ T cells sorted from blood. The CDR3 region is CASSAGNIQYF. In nucleotides, the CDR3 is TGTGCCAGCAGCGCGGGAAACATTCAGTACTTC.